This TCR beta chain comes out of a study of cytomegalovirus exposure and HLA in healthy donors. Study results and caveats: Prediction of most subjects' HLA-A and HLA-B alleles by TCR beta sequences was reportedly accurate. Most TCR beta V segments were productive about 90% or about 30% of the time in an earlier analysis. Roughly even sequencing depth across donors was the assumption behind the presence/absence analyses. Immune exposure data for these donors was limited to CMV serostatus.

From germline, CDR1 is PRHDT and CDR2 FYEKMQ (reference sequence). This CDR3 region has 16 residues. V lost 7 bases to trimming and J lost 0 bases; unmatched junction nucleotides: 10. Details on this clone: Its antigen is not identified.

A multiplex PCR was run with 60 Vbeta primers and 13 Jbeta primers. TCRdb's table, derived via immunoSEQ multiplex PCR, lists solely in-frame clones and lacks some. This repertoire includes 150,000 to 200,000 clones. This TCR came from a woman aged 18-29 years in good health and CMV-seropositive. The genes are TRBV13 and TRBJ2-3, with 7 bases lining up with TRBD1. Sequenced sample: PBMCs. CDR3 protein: CASTPNRGLSTDTQYF. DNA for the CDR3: TGTGCCAGCACCCCAAATAGGGGGCTTAGCACAGATACGCAGTATTTT.